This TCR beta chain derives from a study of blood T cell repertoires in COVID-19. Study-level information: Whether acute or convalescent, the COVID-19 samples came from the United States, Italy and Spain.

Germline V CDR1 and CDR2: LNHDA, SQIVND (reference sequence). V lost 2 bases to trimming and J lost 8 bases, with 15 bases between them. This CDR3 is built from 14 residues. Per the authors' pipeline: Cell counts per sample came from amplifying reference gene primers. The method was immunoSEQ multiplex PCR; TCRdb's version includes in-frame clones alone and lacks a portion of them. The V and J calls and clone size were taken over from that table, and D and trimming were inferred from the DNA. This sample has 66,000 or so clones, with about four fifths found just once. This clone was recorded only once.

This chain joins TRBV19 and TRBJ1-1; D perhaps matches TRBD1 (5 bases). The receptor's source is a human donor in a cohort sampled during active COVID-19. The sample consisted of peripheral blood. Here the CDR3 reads CASSISTRDREAFF. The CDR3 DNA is TGTGCCAGTAGTATATCCACTCGAGACAGAGAAGCTTTCTTT.